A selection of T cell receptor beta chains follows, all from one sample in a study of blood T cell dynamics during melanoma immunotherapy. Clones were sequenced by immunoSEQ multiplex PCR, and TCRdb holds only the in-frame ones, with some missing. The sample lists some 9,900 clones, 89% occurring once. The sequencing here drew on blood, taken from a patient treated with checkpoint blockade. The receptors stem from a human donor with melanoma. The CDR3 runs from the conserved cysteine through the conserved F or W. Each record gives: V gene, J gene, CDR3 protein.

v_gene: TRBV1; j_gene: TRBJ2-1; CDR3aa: CTSSQVTRNFNEQFF
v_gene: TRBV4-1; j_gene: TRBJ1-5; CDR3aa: CASSQVSGSNQPQHF
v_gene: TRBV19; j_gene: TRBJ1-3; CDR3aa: CASSMGFSSGNTIYF
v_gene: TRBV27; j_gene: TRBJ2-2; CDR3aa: CASGRGKHSGELFF
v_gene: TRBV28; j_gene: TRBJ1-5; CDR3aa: CASRTPGLQQPQHF
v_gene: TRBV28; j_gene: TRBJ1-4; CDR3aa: CASTTTGRDEKLFF
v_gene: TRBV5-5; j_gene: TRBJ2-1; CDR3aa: CASSLGWREHNEQFF
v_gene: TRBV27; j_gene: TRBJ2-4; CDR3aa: CASSSNRGQGIQYF
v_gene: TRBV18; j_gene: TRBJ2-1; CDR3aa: CASCSYNRLHPSSYNEQFF
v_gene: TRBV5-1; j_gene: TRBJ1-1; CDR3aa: CASRGNTEAFF
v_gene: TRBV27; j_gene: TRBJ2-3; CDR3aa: CASSLGGPATQYF
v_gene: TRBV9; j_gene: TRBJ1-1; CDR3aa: CASSATGYLATEAFF